The clone carrying this T cell receptor (beta chain) was counted a single time. This sample stems from a study of OX40 agonist ivuxolimab in advanced cancers. CDR1 is SGHTA and CDR2 is FQGNSA in the germline V gene. With V trimmed by 3 bases and J by 9 bases, 6 bases remained unmatched. This CDR3 is built from 13 residues. Produced via immunoSEQ multiplex PCR; TCRdb's table is partial and in-frame only. The sample holds some 25,000 clones, over 70% seen once. The source is an adult with an advanced solid tumor such as melanoma, head and neck, liver or kidney cancer. This rearrangement joins TRBV7-2 to TRBJ2-5; 8 nucleotides agree with TRBD1. Specimen: CD4+ or CD8+ T cells sorted from blood, collected in a trial of the OX40 agonist ivuxolimab. The CDR3 DNA follows: TGTGCCAGCAGCTTTGGACAGGGAAGGGCCCAGTACTTC. Protein: CASSFGQGRAQYF.